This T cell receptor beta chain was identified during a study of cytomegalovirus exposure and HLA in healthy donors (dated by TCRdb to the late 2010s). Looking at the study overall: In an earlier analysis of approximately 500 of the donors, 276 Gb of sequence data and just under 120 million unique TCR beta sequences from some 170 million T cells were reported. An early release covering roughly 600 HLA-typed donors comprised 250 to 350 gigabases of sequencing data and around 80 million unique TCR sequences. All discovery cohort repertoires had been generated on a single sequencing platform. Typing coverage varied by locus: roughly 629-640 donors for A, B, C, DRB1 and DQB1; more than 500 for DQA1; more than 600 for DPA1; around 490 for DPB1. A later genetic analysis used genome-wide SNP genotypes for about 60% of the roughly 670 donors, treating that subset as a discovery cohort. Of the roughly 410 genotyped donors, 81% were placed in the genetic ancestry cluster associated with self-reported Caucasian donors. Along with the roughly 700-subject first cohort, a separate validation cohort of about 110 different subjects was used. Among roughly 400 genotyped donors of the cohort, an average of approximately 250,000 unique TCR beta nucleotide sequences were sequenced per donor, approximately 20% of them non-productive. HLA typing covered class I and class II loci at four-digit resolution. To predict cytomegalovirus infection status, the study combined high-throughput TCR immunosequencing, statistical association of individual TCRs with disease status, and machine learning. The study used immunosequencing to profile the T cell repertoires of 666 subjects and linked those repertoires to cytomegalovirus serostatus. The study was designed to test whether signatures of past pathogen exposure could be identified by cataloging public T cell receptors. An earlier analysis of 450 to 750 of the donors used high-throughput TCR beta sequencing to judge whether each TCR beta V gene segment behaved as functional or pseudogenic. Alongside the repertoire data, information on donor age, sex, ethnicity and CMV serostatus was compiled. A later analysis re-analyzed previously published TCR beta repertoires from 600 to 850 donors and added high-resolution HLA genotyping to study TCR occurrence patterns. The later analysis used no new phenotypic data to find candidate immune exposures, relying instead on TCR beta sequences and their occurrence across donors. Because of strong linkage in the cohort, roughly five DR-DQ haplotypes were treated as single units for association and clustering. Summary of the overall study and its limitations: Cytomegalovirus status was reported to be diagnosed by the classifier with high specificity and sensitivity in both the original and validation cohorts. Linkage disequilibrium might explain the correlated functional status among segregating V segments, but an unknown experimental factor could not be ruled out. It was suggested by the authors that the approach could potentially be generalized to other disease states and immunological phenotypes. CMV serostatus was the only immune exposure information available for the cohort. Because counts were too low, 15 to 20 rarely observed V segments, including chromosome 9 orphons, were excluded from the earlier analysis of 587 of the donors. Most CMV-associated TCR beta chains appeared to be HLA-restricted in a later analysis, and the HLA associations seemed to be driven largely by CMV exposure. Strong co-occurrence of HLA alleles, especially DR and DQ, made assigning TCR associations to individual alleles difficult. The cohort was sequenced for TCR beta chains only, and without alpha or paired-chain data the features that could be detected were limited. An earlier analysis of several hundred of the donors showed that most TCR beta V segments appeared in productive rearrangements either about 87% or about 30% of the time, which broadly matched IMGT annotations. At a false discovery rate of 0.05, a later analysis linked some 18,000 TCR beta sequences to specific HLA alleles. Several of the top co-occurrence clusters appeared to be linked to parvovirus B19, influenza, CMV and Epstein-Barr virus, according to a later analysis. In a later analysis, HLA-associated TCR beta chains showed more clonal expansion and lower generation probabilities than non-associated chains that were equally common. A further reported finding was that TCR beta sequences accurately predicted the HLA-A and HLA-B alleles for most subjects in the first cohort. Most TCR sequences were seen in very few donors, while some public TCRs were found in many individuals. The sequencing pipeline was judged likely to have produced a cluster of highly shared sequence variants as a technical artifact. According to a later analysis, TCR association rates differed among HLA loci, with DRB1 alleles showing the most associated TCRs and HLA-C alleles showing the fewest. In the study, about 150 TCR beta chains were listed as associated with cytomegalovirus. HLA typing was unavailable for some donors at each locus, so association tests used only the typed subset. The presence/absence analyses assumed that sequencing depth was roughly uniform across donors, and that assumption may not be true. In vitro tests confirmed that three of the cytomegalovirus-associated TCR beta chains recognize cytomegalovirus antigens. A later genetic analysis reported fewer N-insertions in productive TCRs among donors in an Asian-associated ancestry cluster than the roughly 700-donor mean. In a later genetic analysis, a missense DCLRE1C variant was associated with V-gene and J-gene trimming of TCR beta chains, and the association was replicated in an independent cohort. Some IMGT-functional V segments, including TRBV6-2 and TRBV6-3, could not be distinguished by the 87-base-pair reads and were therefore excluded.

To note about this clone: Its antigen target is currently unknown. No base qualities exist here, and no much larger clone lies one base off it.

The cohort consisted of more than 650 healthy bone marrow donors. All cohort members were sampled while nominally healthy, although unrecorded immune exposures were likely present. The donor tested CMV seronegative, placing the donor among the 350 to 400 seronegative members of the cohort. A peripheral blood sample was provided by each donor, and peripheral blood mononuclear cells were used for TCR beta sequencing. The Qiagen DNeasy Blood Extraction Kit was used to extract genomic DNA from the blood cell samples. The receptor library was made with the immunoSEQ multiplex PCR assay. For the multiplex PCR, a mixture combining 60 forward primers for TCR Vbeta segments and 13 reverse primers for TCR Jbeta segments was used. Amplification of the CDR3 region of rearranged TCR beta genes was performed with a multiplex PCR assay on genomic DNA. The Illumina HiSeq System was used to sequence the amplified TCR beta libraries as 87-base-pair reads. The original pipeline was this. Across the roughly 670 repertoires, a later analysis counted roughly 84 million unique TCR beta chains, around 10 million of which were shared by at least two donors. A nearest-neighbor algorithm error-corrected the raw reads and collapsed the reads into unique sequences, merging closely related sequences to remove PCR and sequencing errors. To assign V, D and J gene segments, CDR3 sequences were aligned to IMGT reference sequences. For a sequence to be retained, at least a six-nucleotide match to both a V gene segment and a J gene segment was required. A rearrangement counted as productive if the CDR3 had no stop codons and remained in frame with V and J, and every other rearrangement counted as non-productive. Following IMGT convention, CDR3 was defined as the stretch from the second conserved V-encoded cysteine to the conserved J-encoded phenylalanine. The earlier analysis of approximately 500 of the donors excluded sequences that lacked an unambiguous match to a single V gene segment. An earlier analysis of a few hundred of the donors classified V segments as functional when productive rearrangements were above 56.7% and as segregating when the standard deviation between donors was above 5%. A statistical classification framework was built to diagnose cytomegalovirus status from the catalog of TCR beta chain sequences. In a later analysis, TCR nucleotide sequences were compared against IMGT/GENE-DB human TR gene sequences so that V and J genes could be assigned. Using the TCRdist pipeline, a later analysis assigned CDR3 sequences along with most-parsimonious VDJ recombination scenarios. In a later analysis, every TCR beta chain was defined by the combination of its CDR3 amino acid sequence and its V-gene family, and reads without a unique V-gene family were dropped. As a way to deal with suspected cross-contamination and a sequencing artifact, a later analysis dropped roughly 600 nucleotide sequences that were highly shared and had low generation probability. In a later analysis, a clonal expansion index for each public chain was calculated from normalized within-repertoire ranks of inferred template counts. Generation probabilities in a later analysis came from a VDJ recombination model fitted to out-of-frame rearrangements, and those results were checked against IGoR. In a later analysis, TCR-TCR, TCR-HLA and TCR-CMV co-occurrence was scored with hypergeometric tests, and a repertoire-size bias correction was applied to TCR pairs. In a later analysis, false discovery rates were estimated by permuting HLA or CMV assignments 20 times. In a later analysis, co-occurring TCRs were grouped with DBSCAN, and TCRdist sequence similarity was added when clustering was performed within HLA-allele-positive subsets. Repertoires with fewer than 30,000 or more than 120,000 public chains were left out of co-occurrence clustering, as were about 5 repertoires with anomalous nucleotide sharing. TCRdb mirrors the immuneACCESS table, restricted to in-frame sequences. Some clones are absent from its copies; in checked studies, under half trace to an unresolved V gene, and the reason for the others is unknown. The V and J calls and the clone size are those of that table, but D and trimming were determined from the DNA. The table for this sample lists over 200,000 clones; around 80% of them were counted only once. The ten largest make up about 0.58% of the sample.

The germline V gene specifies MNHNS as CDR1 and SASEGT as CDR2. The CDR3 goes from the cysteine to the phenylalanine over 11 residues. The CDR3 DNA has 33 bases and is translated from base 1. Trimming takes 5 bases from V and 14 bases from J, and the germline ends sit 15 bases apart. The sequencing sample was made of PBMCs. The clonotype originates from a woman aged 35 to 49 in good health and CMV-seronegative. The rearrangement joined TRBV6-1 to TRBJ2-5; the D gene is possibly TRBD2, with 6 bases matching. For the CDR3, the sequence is CASSKGCGAYF. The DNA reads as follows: TGTGCCAGCAGTAAGGGCTGCGGGGCTTACTTC.